Listed below are T cell receptor beta chains from one sample, sequenced in a study of blood T cell repertoires in COVID-19. Some clones are missing from TCRdb's copy, which holds only in-frame ones; the method was immunoSEQ multiplex PCR. Here the sample spans under 95,000 clones, 90% to 95% being singletons. The specimen sequenced was peripheral blood. These receptors were obtained from a man in his forties or fifties with COVID-19, enrolled during active disease. The CDR3 runs from the conserved cysteine through the conserved F or W. The D gene is left open where the match is weak. Clone size is given for some rows only: seen once, a few or many times, or a class if the clone is expanded.

D gene,J gene,clone size,V gene,CDR3 protein,CDR3 DNA
-,TRBJ2-5,-,TRBV18,CASSLIQETQYF,TGTGCCAGCTCACTTATCCAAGAGACCCAGTACTTC
TRBD2,TRBJ2-3,-,TRBV11-2,CASSLVPGLAGGHTQYF,TGTGCCAGCAGCTTAGTGCCGGGACTAGCGGGCGGACATACGCAGTATTTT
TRBD2,TRBJ2-1,-,TRBV30,CAWSNGGRGEQFF,TGTGCCTGGAGTAACGGCGGGAGGGGTGAGCAGTTCTTC
-,TRBJ2-2,-,TRBV7-9,CASSFNRATGELFF,TGTGCCAGCAGCTTTAACAGGGCCACCGGGGAGCTGTTTTTT
-,TRBJ1-1,-,TRBV5-4,CASSLGRDFLNTEAFF,TGTGCCAGCAGCTTGGGAAGGGACTTTCTGAACACTGAAGCTTTCTTT
TRBD1,TRBJ2-1,-,TRBV27,CASSLSDREYNEQFF,TGTGCCAGCAGTTTGTCAGACAGGGAATACAATGAGCAGTTCTTC
-,TRBJ2-3,-,TRBV10-2,CASRRLLTDTQYF,TGCGCCAGCAGGAGACTCCTCACAGATACGCAGTATTTT
TRBD2,TRBJ2-7,-,TRBV30,CAWSVKLAASYEQYF,TGTGCCTGGAGTGTAAAGCTAGCGGCTTCCTACGAGCAGTACTTC
-,TRBJ2-1,-,TRBV6-5,CASRPGGYNEQFF,TGTGCCAGCAGACCCGGGGGTTACAATGAGCAGTTCTTC
-,TRBJ1-2,-,TRBV5-1,CASSLIGGDGYTF,TGCGCCAGCAGCTTGATAGGGGGGGATGGCTACACCTTC
TRBD2,TRBJ2-1,-,TRBV3-1/TRBV3-2,CASSQNRDYFFDEQFF,TGTGCCAGCAGCCAGAACCGGGACTACTTTTTCGATGAGCAGTTCTTC
TRBD1,TRBJ1-4,-,TRBV5-1,CASSRTGATNEKLFF,TGCGCCAGCAGCCGGACAGGGGCAACTAATGAAAAACTGTTTTTT
-,TRBJ1-3,-,TRBV3-1/TRBV3-2,CASSLNQGSTSGNTIYF,TGTGCCAGCAGCCTGAATCAGGGCTCAACCTCTGGAAACACCATATATTTT
TRBD2,TRBJ2-5,-,TRBV6-6,CASRDSSGSWETQYF,TGTGCCAGCAGGGACTCTAGCGGGAGTTGGGAGACCCAGTACTTC
-,TRBJ2-7,-,TRBV6-2/TRBV6-3,CASSYGQEGYEQYF,TGTGCCAGCAGTTACGGCCAGGAGGGCTACGAGCAGTACTTC
TRBD2,TRBJ2-1,-,TRBV7-7,CASSLTSTTYNEQFF,TGTGCCAGCAGTTTGACTAGCACAACTTACAATGAGCAGTTCTTC
-,TRBJ1-4,-,TRBV12-3/TRBV12-4,CASRQTTNEKLFF,TGTGCCAGCAGACAGACAACTAATGAAAAACTGTTTTTT
-,TRBJ2-5,-,TRBV12-3/TRBV12-4,CASSQGDQETQYF,TGTGCCAGCAGCCAAGGGGACCAAGAGACCCAGTACTTC
-,TRBJ2-5,once,TRBV14,CDYECPGPVGRETQYF,-
-,TRBJ2-2,-,TRBV4-1,CASSQDATLRRAGELFF,TGCGCCAGCAGCCAAGATGCGACGCTCAGACGGGCCGGGGAGCTGTTTTTT
-,TRBJ2-5,few,TRBV19,CASSTGVGETQYF,TGTGCCAGTAGTACGGGGGTAGGGGAGACCCAGTACTTC
-,TRBJ2-1,-,TRBV19,CASTRRVGGLNEQFF,TGTGCCAGTACCCGTAGAGTAGGAGGGCTCAATGAGCAGTTCTTC
-,TRBJ1-3,-,TRBV6-5,CASSLRGNTIYF,TGTGCCAGCAGCTTGAGGGGAAACACCATATATTTT
TRBD1,TRBJ1-4,-,TRBV27,CASWGVGQGRFGDEKLFF,TGTGCCAGCTGGGGGGTGGGACAGGGGCGCTTTGGGGATGAAAAACTGTTTTTT
TRBD2,TRBJ2-5,once,TRBV10-1,CASGTSGSLETQYF,TGCGCCAGCGGGACTAGCGGGAGCTTAGAGACCCAGTACTTC
-,TRBJ2-7,-,TRBV6-2/TRBV6-3,CASSYGGGIEQYF,TGTGCCAGCAGTTATGGTGGGGGGATCGAGCAGTACTTC
TRBD2,TRBJ2-2,few,TRBV28,CASNLRVWGRASGELFF,TGTGCCAGCAATCTCCGCGTGTGGGGGAGGGCCTCTGGGGAGCTGTTTTTT
-,TRBJ1-2,-,TRBV1,CTSSRPRDRSNYGYTF,TGCACCAGCAGCCGACCTAGAGACAGATCTAACTATGGCTACACCTTC
-,TRBJ1-2,-,TRBV5-4,CASSSEGGNYGYTF,TGTGCCAGCAGCTCGGAGGGTGGGAACTATGGCTACACCTTC
TRBD1,TRBJ2-4,-,TRBV4-1,CASRGTGAGAKNIQYF,TGCGCCAGCAGGGGGACAGGGGCAGGAGCCAAAAACATTCAGTACTTC
TRBD1,TRBJ2-7,-,TRBV11-2,CASSRDRDEQYF,TGTGCCAGCAGCCGGGACAGGGACGAGCAGTACTTC
TRBD2,TRBJ2-7,-,TRBV13,CASSLRSGSSYEQYF,TGTGCCAGCAGCTTACGTAGCGGGAGCTCCTACGAGCAGTACTTC
TRBD1,TRBJ2-2,-,TRBV19,CASSILTGGAGELFF,TGTGCCAGTAGTATACTGACAGGGGGGGCCGGGGAGCTGTTTTTT
-,TRBJ2-2,once,TRBV9,CASSVLSGELFF,TGTGCCAGCAGCGTATTATCCGGGGAGCTGTTTTTT
-,TRBJ1-1,-,TRBV20-1,CSASGNTEAFF,TGCAGTGCTTCAGGAAACACTGAAGCTTTCTTT
-,TRBJ2-2,-,TRBV28,CASSPPGPQGTGELFF,TGTGCCAGCAGCCCTCCCGGGCCCCAGGGTACCGGGGAGCTGTTTTTT
TRBD2,TRBJ2-1,-,TRBV2,CASSVWPGGAGEQFF,TGTGCCAGCAGTGTGTGGCCGGGGGGGGCGGGTGAGCAGTTCTTC
-,TRBJ2-5,once,TRBV4-3,CASSRHHSLGAGETQYF,TGCGCCAGCAGCCGCCACCACAGTTTGGGGGCAGGAGAGACCCAGTACTTC
-,TRBJ1-1,few,TRBV6-5,CASSYSSGVFTEAFF,TGTGCCAGCAGTTACTCTTCGGGGGTGTTCACTGAAGCTTTCTTT
-,TRBJ2-7,-,TRBV4-1,CASSQSVAKNSYEQYF,TGCGCCAGCAGCCAGTCAGTAGCTAAAAACTCCTACGAGCAGTACTTC
TRBD1,TRBJ2-3,-,TRBV28,CASSLDRAGDTQYF,TGTGCCAGCAGTCTCGACAGGGCGGGAGATACGCAGTATTTT
-,TRBJ2-2,-,TRBV19,CASNVARDTGELFF,TGTGCCAGTAACGTAGCGCGAGACACCGGGGAGCTGTTTTTT